Presented here are 30 T cell receptor beta chains from one specimen sequenced in a study of T cell repertoires in cytomegalovirus infection. The antigens these receptors bind are not known. Using its own MiXCR run on the reads, TCRdb lists one record per CDR3 protein. The data hold 100,000 to 150,000 distinct CDR3 sequences, with roughly 32% observed a single time. The source was CD8+ T cells from cultured PBMCs, collected from culture after CMV antigen stimulation. The receptor set was obtained from a human donor in good health (CMV status not recorded). Some clones in this sample may be carry-over from other donors' samples.

This clonotype has only a few counts. V is TRBV6-2 or TRBV6-3 and J is TRBJ2-2, with 7 bases lining up with TRBD1. Germline V gene lookup returns CDR1 MNHEY and CDR2 SVGEGT. The CDR3 consists of 16 residues. V lost 2 bases and J lost 3; bases outside the gene matches: 6. CDR3 loop: CASSYAGTVHTGELFF. Here the CDR3 DNA reads TGTGCCAGCAGTTACGCCGGGACAGTACACACCGGGGAGCTGTTTTTT.

The chain uses TRBV27 and TRBJ2-1, with D unresolved. The V end was cut by 1 base, the J end by 14 bases, with 9 bases between. The CDR3 has 11 residues. Per germline, CDR1 MNHEY and CDR2 SMNVEV (reference sequence). The CDR3 is CASSLYGLEFF. CDR3 sequence (DNA): TGTGCCAGCAGTTTATACGGGTTGGAGTTCTTC.

This chain links TRBV2 with TRBJ2-5; 11 nucleotides match TRBD1. V trimming: 1 base; J trimming: 3 bases; junction bases outside the gene matches: 16. The CDR3 is made up of 20 amino acids. The V gene's germline CDR1 is SNHLY and CDR2 FYNNEI. The CDR3 loop reads CASSEDRLVGGTGGKETQYF. The CDR3 DNA sequence: TGTGCCAGCAGTGAAGATCGGCTTGTCGGAGGGACAGGGGGTAAAGAGACCCAGTACTTC.

This clonotype was observed a few times. The gene calls are TRBV6-2 or TRBV6-3 and TRBJ2-2; D tentatively reads TRBD1 or TRBD2 (5 bases each). V was cut by 3 bases and J by 10 bases, with 12 bases left in between. CDR1 is MNHEY, CDR2 SVGEGT, per germline. The CDR3 length is 13 residues. In DNA, the CDR3 is TGTGCCAGCAGTTATGGGGGTGGTGTGGAGCTGTTTTTT. It translates to CASSYGGGVELFF.

This sequence joins TRBV7-9 and TRBJ2-7; D is undetermined. The CDR3 runs 15 residues. Germline V gene data show CDR1 as SEHNR and CDR2 as FQNEAQ (reference sequence). Trimming removed 3 bases at V and 0 bases at J, with 12 bases between. CDR3 region: CASSFSPESSYEQYF. The CDR3 DNA follows: TGTGCCAGCAGCTTTTCCCCCGAGTCCTCCTACGAGCAGTACTTC.

The CDR3 region is CASTRGSGVRETQYF. Here the CDR3 DNA reads TGTGCCAGCACTCGCGGGTCGGGGGTGCGAGAGACCCAGTACTTC. The chain uses TRBV6-1 and TRBJ2-5; tentative D call: TRBD2 (6 bases). This CDR3 is built from 15 residues. The V gene's germline CDR1 is MNHNS and CDR2 SASEGT. Deletions cut 7 bases from V and 4 bases from J, with 19 bases between.

This clonotype was recorded at least ten times. The V gene is TRBV15, the J gene TRBJ1-2; weak D call: TRBD1 (5 bases). The CDR3 runs 13 residues. V shed 0 bases and J shed 5 bases, with 7 bases lying between them. Germline-derived CDR1 and CDR2 are LNHNV and YYDKDF (reference sequence). The CDR3 loop is CATSREEGYGYTF. The CDR3 DNA reads TGTGCCACCAGCAGAGAAGAGGGGTATGGCTACACCTTC.

This clonotype was picked up one time. The genes are TRBV4-1 and TRBJ2-7; TRBD1 matches 10 bases. The CDR3 sequence is 18 residues long. Germline V gene lookup returns CDR1 MGHRA and CDR2 YSYEKL. The ends lost 2 bases at V and 4 bases at J; junction bases unmatched: 14. CDR3 region: CASSQNIPGQGVFYEQYF. As DNA, the CDR3 is TGCGCCAGCAGCCAAAACATCCCAGGACAGGGGGTATTTTACGAGCAGTACTTC.

The chain carries TRBV20-1 and TRBJ1-5, with a tentative D call TRBD1 (6 bases). Per the germline V gene, CDR1 is DFQATT and CDR2 is SNEGSKA (reference sequence). This CDR3 is 18 amino acids long. Trimming pared 6 bases from V and 0 bases from J, leaving 24 bases between. CDR3 bases: TGCAGTGCCGAGCCTGGGCCAGGGGTTAGGTATAGCAATCAGCCCCAGCATTTT. Translation: CSAEPGPGVRYSNQPQHF.

V usage is TRBV4-1 and J usage is TRBJ1-1, with a weak D call TRBD1 (6 bases). The CDR3 contains 16 residues. The germline CDR1 and CDR2 sequences are MGHRA and YSYEKL. Trimming removed 2 bases at V and 3 bases at J, with 16 bases between. The CDR3 spells CASSQHNQGLDTEAFF. CDR3 DNA: TGCGCCAGCAGCCAACATAACCAGGGGTTGGACACTGAAGCTTTCTTT.

The V gene is TRBV12-3 or TRBV12-4, the J gene TRBJ2-2; D may be TRBD1 (5 bases). CDR3 length: 14 amino acids. V was cut by 3 bases and J by 3 bases, with 8 bases left in between. This CDR3 reads CASSFDSYTGELFF. In DNA, the CDR3 is TGTGCCAGCAGTTTTGACAGTTACACCGGGGAGCTGTTTTTT.

V and J are TRBV20-1 and TRBJ2-1; D gene ambiguous. Germline CDR1 and CDR2: DFQATT and SNEGSKA (reference sequence). Between the trimmed V and J ends, which lost 1 base and 4 bases, there was a span of 17 bases. CDR3 length: 16 amino acids. Written as DNA, the CDR3 is TGCAGTGCTAGAGGGTCGGCTTCCTCCCCTTACAATGAGCAGTTCTTC. It is translated as CSARGSASSPYNEQFF.

The V and J genes are TRBV7-9 and TRBJ2-3; weak D call: TRBD1 (6 bases). The V end was cut by 5 bases, the J end by 4 bases, with 13 bases between. This CDR3 has 14 amino acids. Germline CDR1 and CDR2: SEHNR and FQNEAQ (reference sequence). The CDR3 here is CASSQTGYADTQYF. The CDR3 coding sequence is TGTGCCAGCAGCCAAACAGGGTACGCAGATACGCAGTATTTT.

This chain connects TRBV20-1 to TRBJ2-5; 9 bases are a match to TRBD1. This CDR3 comprises 14 residues. J was trimmed by 8 bases and V by 1 base; bases with no gene match: 8. Germline CDR1 is DFQATT and CDR2 is SNEGSKA (reference sequence). This chain's CDR3 is CSARAVGQGITQYF. In DNA form, the CDR3 reads TGCAGTGCTAGAGCGGTGGGACAGGGAATAACCCAGTACTTC.

The chain carries TRBV7-9 and TRBJ2-7; 7 positions agree with TRBD1. The CDR3 has 17 amino acids. The V and J ends lost 5 bases and 2 bases, in that order; junction bases with no gene match: 15. The germline gives CDR1 SEHNR, CDR2 FQNEAQ (reference sequence). CDR3 residues: CASSQSAGTVGTYEQYF. Here the CDR3 DNA reads TGTGCCAGCAGCCAAAGTGCCGGGACAGTCGGTACCTACGAGCAGTACTTC.

The chain has TRBV12-3 or TRBV12-4 and TRBJ2-5; D is perhaps TRBD1 or TRBD2 (5 bases each). V lost 2 bases and J lost 0, with 7 bases in between. This CDR3 contains 14 residues. The CDR3 region is CASSLWGYQETQYF. CDR3 nucleotides: TGTGCCAGCAGTTTATGGGGGTACCAAGAGACCCAGTACTTC.

This clonotype was counted a few times. This sequence joins TRBV7-2 and TRBJ2-7, with 11 bases matching TRBD1. CDR1 is SGHTA and CDR2 is FQGNSA in the germline V gene. The CDR3 consists of 14 residues. V was clipped by 6 bases and J by 4 bases; unmatched bases: 5. The CDR3: CASSSDRGLYEQYF. The CDR3 bases are TGTGCCAGCAGTTCGGACAGGGGGCTTTACGAGCAGTACTTC.

This clonotype was seen ten or more times. The chain combines TRBV6-5 with TRBJ1-1, with D maybe TRBD1 (6 bases). V lost 0 bases and J lost 1, with 9 bases in between. The CDR3 runs 15 residues. Germline values: CDR1 MNHEY, CDR2 SVGAGI. The CDR3 sequence is CASSYSLTGNTEAFF. In DNA form, the CDR3 reads TGTGCCAGCAGTTACTCCTTGACAGGGAACACTGAAGCTTTCTTT.

The chain combines TRBV10-3 with TRBJ2-7; 11 bases align to TRBD1. There are 17 residues in the CDR3. The germline V gene has CDR1 ENHRY and CDR2 SYGVKD. V lost 6 bases to trimming and J lost 4 bases; unmatched junction nucleotides: 14. In nucleotides, the CDR3 is TGTGCCATCAGCGGAGACTCTAATCGGGACAGGGGGTACGAGCAGTACTTC. Protein product: CAISGDSNRDRGYEQYF.

There are many counts of this clonotype. The chain has TRBV7-8 and TRBJ2-1, with D possibly being TRBD1 or TRBD2 (5 bases each). Germline V gene sequence: CDR1 SGHVS, CDR2 FQNEAQ. Trimming left V 3 bases short and J 0 bases short, with 18 bases between. The CDR3 totals 18 residues. The CDR3 here is CASSFGSGRPSSYNEQFF. The CDR3 region has the DNA TGTGCCAGCAGCTTTGGGTCGGGGCGACCAAGCTCCTACAATGAGCAGTTCTTC.

This clonotype was found a few times. The chain couples TRBV6-5 to TRBJ1-2; no firm D call. V dropped 7 bases and J dropped 2 bases, with 23 bases sitting between them. This CDR3 contains 17 residues. Germline V gives CDR1 MNHEY, CDR2 SVGAGI. DNA for the CDR3: TGTGCCAGCACTCCATTTGCGGCGGAGGGCTTAAACTATGGCTACACCTTC. Residues: CASTPFAAEGLNYGYTF.

This chain joins TRBV19 and TRBJ1-2; 7 nucleotides match TRBD1. The CDR3 is 15 amino acids. Germline CDR1 LNHDA, CDR2 SQIVND (reference sequence). J lost 1 base, V lost 7 bases, and 9 bases had no gene match. DNA for the CDR3: TGTGCCAGTATAGACCCGGGACAGCTTAACTATGGCTACACCTTC. As protein: CASIDPGQLNYGYTF.

This clonotype was counted only a few times. The rearrangement links TRBV7-9 to TRBJ2-3, with 10 bases fitting TRBD2. The CDR3 sequence is 17 residues long. Germline V gene sequence: CDR1 SEHNR, CDR2 FQNEAQ (reference sequence). The trim removed 4 bases at V and 7 bases at J, leaving 14 bases unmatched. In DNA, the CDR3 is TGTGCCAGCAGCTCACCCCCCAGCGGGGGGGTGGTATATACGCAGTATTTT. This codes for CASSSPPSGGVVYTQYF.

The rearrangement links TRBV7-2 to TRBJ2-4, with TRBD2 matching over 8 bases. This CDR3 has 15 residues. Germline V CDR1 and CDR2: SGHTA, FQGNSA. J lost 8 bases, V lost 1 base, and 7 bases had no gene match. The CDR3 sequence is CASSLGSGGWDIQYF. The CDR3 nucleotides read TGTGCCAGCAGCTTAGGCAGCGGGGGCTGGGACATTCAGTACTTC.

This clonotype was observed at least ten times. The rearrangement uses TRBV7-2 and TRBJ2-3; 12 nucleotides agree with TRBD2. Germline loops: CDR1 SGHTA, CDR2 FQGNSA. The CDR3 is 18 amino acids. J gave up 4 bases and V 5 bases, and 13 bases lay outside the gene matches. This CDR3 is CASSPRTLAGGRPDTQYF. CDR3 DNA: TGTGCCAGCAGCCCGAGAACACTAGCGGGGGGCAGGCCAGATACGCAGTATTTT. Based on the CDR3 plus reference TRBV7-2 and TRBJ2-3, the full variable domain is GAGVSQSPSNKVTEKGKDVELRCDPISGHTALYWYRQSLGQGLEFLIYFQGNSAPDKSGLPSDRFSAERTGGSVSTLTIQRTQQEDSAVYLCASSPRTLAGGRPDTQYFGPGTRLTVL.

The chain is built from TRBV27 and TRBJ1-2, with D unresolved. Germline V gene sequence: CDR1 MNHEY, CDR2 SMNVEV (reference sequence). There are 13 residues in the CDR3. V lost 6 bases and J 7 bases, leaving 15 bases between the germline ends. The chain's CDR3 is CASSPLGGVGYTF. In DNA, the CDR3 is TGTGCCAGCAGCCCCCTGGGCGGGGTTGGCTACACCTTC.

The table lists this clonotype with a few counts. The chain is built from TRBV24-1 and TRBJ2-5; D perhaps matches TRBD1 (5 bases). Germline CDR1 and CDR2: KGHDR and SFDVKD. The CDR3 loop spans 13 amino acids. The germline V and J ends were trimmed by 7 bases and 5 bases, with 13 bases remaining between them. CDR3 protein: CATSVERGETQYF. As DNA, the CDR3 is TGTGCCACCAGCGTCGAAAGGGGTGAGACCCAGTACTTC.

The chain has TRBV12-3 or TRBV12-4 and TRBJ1-1; possibly TRBD1 for D (5 bases). This CDR3 has 16 residues. V was shortened by 3 bases and J by 1 base, with 15 bases between the two germline ends. The CDR3 protein is CASSFPTDSSNTEAFF. CDR3 in DNA: TGTGCCAGCAGTTTTCCCACTGACAGTTCGAACACTGAAGCTTTCTTT.

This sequence joins TRBV18 and TRBJ1-4; unclear D gene. CDR3 length: 15 amino acids. V lost 6 bases and J 1 base, leaving 12 bases between the germline ends. Per the germline V gene, CDR1 is KGHSH and CDR2 is LQKENI. DNA of the CDR3: TGTGCCAGCTCCCCGGGAGACGGAACTAATGAAAAACTGTTTTTT. Its translation is CASSPGDGTNEKLFF.

This clonotype was found many times. The CDR3 sequence: CASSTGGSGANVLTF. The CDR3 DNA is TGTGCCAGCAGTACAGGGGGCTCTGGGGCCAACGTCCTGACTTTC. The rearrangement links TRBV6-2 or TRBV6-3 to TRBJ2-6; TRBD1 aligns across 8 bases. The V gene end was trimmed by 5 bases and the J gene end by 0 bases; junction bases not matched to a gene: 0. Germline loops: CDR1 MNHEY, CDR2 SVGEGT. The CDR3 extends over 15 amino acids.